This T cell receptor beta chain originates from a study of response to subunit inactivated influenza vaccine (dated by TCRdb to 2016 to 2018). A note on the overall study: To follow how T cells responded to a trivalent subunit inactivated influenza vaccine, the researchers relied on deep quantitative profiling of the T cell receptor repertoire.

The CDR3, from cysteine to phenylalanine, totals 12 residues. The entry retains the CDR3 DNA only, 36 bases that are in frame from base 1. V is clipped by 4 bases and J by 7 bases, and the sequence between their germline boundaries is 8 bases long. Libraries were built with RT-PCR. Instrument used: Illumina HiSeq 2500. Using fastp trimming at Q25 and MiXCR clonotype assembly, TCRdb reanalyzed the public sequencing data and kept in-frame beta chains. Each entry is one CDR3 protein sequence, shown with its most common DNA and genes. The sample records 500,000 to 600,000 distinct CDR3 sequences, approximately 7.7% of which are singletons. The ten largest account for 10% to 15% of the sample. As regards this clonotype: Its antigen is not yet known. No base qualities exist here, and no much larger clone lies one base off it.

The full study reports these points: It was suggested by the authors that each seasonal influenza vaccination may recruit only a limited number of new T cells.

The source of this sequence is a man between 45 and 75 years old who received an inactivated influenza vaccine. Donor details come from another sample of the same person, matched by shared clones. The sequencing used PBMCs from blood, collected 23 months after vaccination. The sequence links TRBV12-3 or TRBV12-4 to TRBJ2-1; the D gene is possibly TRBD2, with 5 bases matching. The base sequence is TGTGCCAGCAGTTATAAGCGGAATGAGCAGTTCTTC. Its protein product is CASSYKRNEQFF.